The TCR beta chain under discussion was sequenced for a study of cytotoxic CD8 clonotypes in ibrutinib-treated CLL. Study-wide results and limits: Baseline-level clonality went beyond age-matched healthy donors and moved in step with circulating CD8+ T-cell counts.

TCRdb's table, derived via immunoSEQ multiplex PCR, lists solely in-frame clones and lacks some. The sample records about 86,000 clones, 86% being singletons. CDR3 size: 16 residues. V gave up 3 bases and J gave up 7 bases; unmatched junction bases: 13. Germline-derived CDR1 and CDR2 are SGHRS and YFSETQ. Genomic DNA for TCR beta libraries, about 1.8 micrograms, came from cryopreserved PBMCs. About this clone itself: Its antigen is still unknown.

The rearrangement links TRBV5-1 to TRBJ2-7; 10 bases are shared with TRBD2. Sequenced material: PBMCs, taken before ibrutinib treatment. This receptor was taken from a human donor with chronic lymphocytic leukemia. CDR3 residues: CASSWTSGPTAGEQYF. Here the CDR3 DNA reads TGCGCCAGCAGCTGGACTAGCGGTCCAACAGCGGGTGAGCAGTACTTC.